This TCR beta chain was identified during a study of CDR3 diversity in severe acne (dated by TCRdb to the late 2010s). The CDR3 spans 13 residues, from the cysteine through the phenylalanine. The read is trimmed to its CDR3 DNA, 39 bases read in frame from base 1. The germline V gene (reference sequence) gives CDR1 as SEHNR and CDR2 as FQNEAQ. Worth noting for this clonotype: Its recognized antigen is unknown. At one end the junction does not follow the germline gene, possibly because of a read error.

Receptors were amplified or captured by PCR. These reads were obtained on an Illumina HiSeq 2000. TCRdb's own reprocessing of the public reads used fastp at Q25 and MiXCR and kept productive beta chains. Each entry merges the rows of one CDR3 protein and shows their most common DNA and genes. A total of more than 70,000 distinct CDR3 sequences appear in this sample, 45% to 55% of them only once. The ten largest clonotypes hold roughly a tenth of the sample. The sequencing input was blood. Recombination connected TRBV7-9 to TRBJ2-7, with TRBD1 identical over 7 junction bases. The receptor was isolated from a male donor in good health, serving as a control. The nucleotides read TGTGCCAGCAGCCGTGGACAGGCCTACGAGCGGTACTTC. Its product reads: CASSRGQAYERYF. Joined to the reference TRBV7-9 and TRBJ2-7 proteins, this CDR3 gives the full variable domain: DTGVSQNPRHKITKRGQNVTFRCDPISEHNRLYWYRQTLGQGPEFLTYFQNEAQLEKSRLLSDRFSAERPKGSFSTLEIQRTEQGDSAMYLCASSRGQAYERYFGPGTRLTVT.